These 3 T cell receptor beta chains were sequenced from one sample in a study of T cells in Graves' hyperthyroidism and ophthalmopathy. What was amplified from RNA transcripts were TCR beta CDR3 regions. TCR CDR3 underwent first-round RT-PCR with the HTBI primer set. TCRdb called the multiplex PCR reads again in MiXCR, with one record for every CDR3 protein. The profile shows some 210,000 distinct CDR3 sequences, 17% of them singletons. The source material was blood. These receptors came from a man in his forties or fifties with Graves' hyperthyroidism.

This chain uses TRBV15 with TRBJ1-2, with a weak D call TRBD1 (5 bases). Germline V CDR1 and CDR2: LNHNV, YYDKDF (reference sequence). This CDR3 contains 17 residues. The ends were cut back, 0 bases at V and 2 bases at J, with 16 bases in the middle. CDR3 sequence (DNA): TGTGCCACCAGCAGAGACGGGGTGGGGGACCGAAACTATGGCTACACCTTC. It translates to CATSRDGVGDRNYGYTF.

This clonotype was detected ten times or more. The chain recombines TRBV20-1 with TRBJ2-7; TRBD2 aligns across 13 bases. There are 13 residues in the CDR3. Germline loops: CDR1 DFQATT, CDR2 SNEGSKA (reference sequence). Trimming cost V 6 bases and J 6 bases; bases outside gene matches: 5. The CDR3 spells CSAIGLAGAEQYF. In DNA, the CDR3 is TGCAGTGCGATTGGACTAGCGGGAGCCGAGCAGTACTTC.

This clonotype was recorded a few times. The chain links TRBV20-1 to TRBJ1-2, with 7 nucleotides matching TRBD1. Germline CDR1 is DFQATT and CDR2 is SNEGSKA (reference sequence). V trimming: 1 base; J trimming: 1 base; junction bases outside the gene matches: 12. The CDR3 sequence is 17 residues long. The CDR3 region is CSARATPGQVINYGYTF. DNA of the CDR3: TGCAGTGCTAGAGCTACCCCCGGACAGGTCATTAACTATGGCTACACCTTC.